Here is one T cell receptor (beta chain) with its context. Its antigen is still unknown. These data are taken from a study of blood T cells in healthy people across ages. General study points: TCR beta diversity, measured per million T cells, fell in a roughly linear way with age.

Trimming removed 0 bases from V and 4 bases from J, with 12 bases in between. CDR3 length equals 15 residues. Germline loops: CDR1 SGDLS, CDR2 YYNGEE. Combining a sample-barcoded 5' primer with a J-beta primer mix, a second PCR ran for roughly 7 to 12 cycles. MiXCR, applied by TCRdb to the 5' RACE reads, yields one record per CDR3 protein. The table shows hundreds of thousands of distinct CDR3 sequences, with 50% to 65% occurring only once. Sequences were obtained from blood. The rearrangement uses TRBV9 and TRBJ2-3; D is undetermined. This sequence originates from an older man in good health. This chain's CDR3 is CASSVGGRQADTQYF. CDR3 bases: TGTGCCAGCAGCGTAGGAGGCCGCCAGGCAGATACGCAGTATTTT.